These 20 T cell receptor beta chains share one sample of origin, sequenced in a study of circulating CD8 cells and anti-PD-1 response in melanoma (dated by TCRdb to the early 2020s). These reads were obtained on a NextSeq 500. The QIAseq Immune Repertoire RNA Library Kit, Human TCR Panel, was used to prepare TCR libraries from 15 ng of total RNA. The public reads were quality trimmed at Q25 with fastp and then assembled into clones with MiXCR by TCRdb, keeping productive beta chains. Rows are combined by CDR3 protein, so each entry shows the most common genes and DNA. For this sample there are around 430 distinct CDR3 sequences; roughly 9.7% appear just once. The top ten hold less than 70% of the sample. Four subsets defined by PD-1 and/or TIGIT were sorted from live CD3+CD8+TCRalphabeta+ cells on a BD FACSAria II cell sorter. Sequencing used CD8+ T cells from PBMCs, obtained at baseline or after one month of anti-PD-1 therapy (not recorded which). The receptors come from a human donor with melanoma.

This chain joins TRBV9 and TRBJ2-7; D might be TRBD2 (5 bases). The CDR3 length is 13 residues. V lost 3 bases, J lost 5 bases, and 12 bases lay in between. Germline CDR1 and CDR2: SGDLS and YYNGEE. The CDR3 sequence: CASSAGFPDEQYF. The DNA of the CDR3 is TGTGCCAGCAGCGCGGGATTCCCGGACGAGCAGTACTTC.

As concerns this clonotype: This may come from a read error, since a much larger clone is one base off. The V call is TRBV29-1, the J call TRBJ2-2; possible D gene TRBD2, 5 bases. Germline assignment: CDR1 SQVTM and CDR2 ANQGSEA. The CDR3 loop spans 13 amino acids. This CDR3 is CGVEGRGTGELFF. The DNA of the CDR3 is TGCGGCGTTGAAGGCCGGGGCACCGGGGAGCTGTTTTTT.

For this clonotype: The junction does not match germline at one end; this may be a read error. The chain combines TRBV15 with TRBJ2-7; no clear D. Germline CDR1 reads LNHNV; CDR2 reads YYDKDF (reference sequence). The CDR3 has 15 residues. The CDR3 DNA reads as TGTGCCACCTGCAGAGATCGATACAGAACCTACGAGCAGTACTTC. Translation gives CATCRDRYRTYEQYF. The full variable domain, rest sourced from reference TRBV15 and TRBJ2-7, is DAMVIQNPRYQVTQFGKPVTLSCSQTLNHNVMYWYQQKSSQAPKLLFHYYDKDFNNEADTPDNFQSRRPNTSFCFLDIRSPGLGDTAMYLCATCRDRYRTYEQYFGPGTRLTVT.

This clonotype has more than one count but fewer than ten. The J gene is TRBJ2-7, the V gene TRBV19, with TRBD1 matching over 9 bases. Trimming took 5 bases from V and 3 from J; bases not matched to a gene: 11. The CDR3 has 16 residues. Per germline, CDR1 LNHDA and CDR2 SQIVND (reference sequence). CDR3 sequence: CASSARTGDRVYEQYF. CDR3 nucleotides: TGTGCCAGTAGTGCCAGGACGGGGGACAGGGTCTACGAGCAGTACTTC.

This clonotype is termed large (0.1 to 1%). The chain employs TRBV6-5 and TRBJ2-7; D is possibly TRBD2 (5 bases). CDR3 length: 13 amino acids. Trimming took 2 bases from V and 5 from J, leaving 10 bases between them. Germline CDR1 and CDR2: MNHEY and SVGAGI. CDR3 nucleotide sequence: TGTGCCAGCAGTTACGCTCCCGGGAACGAGCAGTACTTC. Its protein product is CASSYAPGNEQYF.

This clonotype is deemed medium-sized. The chain has TRBV28 and TRBJ2-7; 8 bases line up with TRBD1. The V gene's germline CDR1 is MDHEN and CDR2 SYDVKM. CDR3 length: 14 amino acids. J gave up 9 bases and V 5 bases, and 12 bases lay outside the gene matches. CDR3 coding DNA: TGTGCCAGCAGTGAAGGACAGGGCCCCTTTGGGCAGTACTTC. It encodes CASSEGQGPFGQYF.

This clonotype qualifies as medium-sized (0.01 to 0.1%). The V call is TRBV11-1, the J call TRBJ2-1; 7 nucleotides match TRBD1. The CDR3 is made up of 15 amino acids. V was pared by 0 bases and J by 7 bases, with 6 bases of the junction left unmatched. CDR1 SGHAT and CDR2 FQDESV come from the germline V gene (reference sequence). Here the CDR3 reads CASSLAPTGMNEQFF. In nucleotides, the CDR3 is TGTGCCAGCAGCTTAGCGCCGACAGGGATGAATGAGCAGTTCTTC.

By sample fraction, this clonotype is medium-sized. V usage is TRBV29-1 and J usage is TRBJ1-5; the D gene is possibly TRBD1 (5 bases). The CDR3 covers 13 residues. Germline CDR1 and CDR2: SQVTM and ANQGSEA. V was trimmed by 4 bases and J by 2 bases, leaving 9 bases between them. This CDR3 is CSVGQTGNQPQHF. The CDR3 DNA reads as TGCAGCGTTGGACAGACAGGCAATCAGCCCCAGCATTTT. Based on the CDR3 plus reference TRBV29-1 and TRBJ1-5, the full variable domain is SAVISQKPSRDICQRGTSLTIQCQVDSQVTMMFWYRQQPGQSLTLIATANQGSEATYESGFVIDKFPISRPNLTFSTLTVSNMSPEDSSIYLCSVGQTGNQPQHFGDGTRLSIL.

By share, this clonotype counts as large. The genes are TRBV7-3 and TRBJ2-7, with D maybe TRBD1 (6 bases). The CDR3 has 15 amino acids. V gave up 5 bases and J gave up 0 bases, with 14 bases separating them. CDR1 is SGHTA and CDR2 is FQGTGA in the germline V gene. CDR3 bases: TGTGCCAGCAGCCAAATGGACAGAAGCTCCTACGAGCAGTACTTC. This codes for CASSQMDRSSYEQYF.

By frequency in the sample, this clonotype is medium-sized. The gene calls are TRBV28 and TRBJ1-5; D gene unclear. Germline CDR1 is MDHEN and CDR2 is SYDVKM. Trimming shortened V by 0 bases and J by 0 bases, and 6 bases separated the two germline ends. The CDR3 runs 15 residues. CDR3 coding DNA: TGTGCCAGCAGTTTATGGTGGGGTAGCAATCAGCCCCAGCATTTT. This encodes CASSLWWGSNQPQHF.

This clonotype was observed a handful of times. A much larger clone differs by one base, so this may be a read error. The chain joins TRBV28 to TRBJ2-3; TRBD2 matches 9 bases. There are 14 residues in the CDR3. From germline, CDR1 is MDHEN and CDR2 SYDVKM. Trimming cost V 4 bases and J 3 bases; bases outside gene matches: 2. CDR3: CASSSLAGTDTQYF. DNA of the CDR3: TGTGCCAGCAGTTCCCTAGCGGGGACAGATACGCAGTATTTT.

As concerns this clonotype: A much larger clone differs by one base, so this may be a read error. This chain joins TRBV28 and TRBJ2-5, with D perhaps matching TRBD1 (6 bases). Looked up from germline, CDR1 is MDHEN and CDR2 is SYDVKM. CDR3 length: 14 residues. This CDR3 is CASRSTKGDETRYF. CDR3 bases: TGTGCCAGCAGAAGCACTAAGGGGGATGAGACCCGGTACTTC.

This clonotype is large by share. The chain couples TRBV19 to TRBJ2-3; 9 bases match TRBD2. Germline values: CDR1 LNHDA, CDR2 SQIVND (reference sequence). The ends lost 6 bases at V and 2 bases at J; junction bases unmatched: 3. CDR3 size: 14 residues. The chain's CDR3 is CASRASGTTDTQYF. The CDR3 region has the DNA TGTGCCAGTAGGGCTAGCGGGACCACAGATACGCAGTATTTT.

This clonotype is labeled large. The chain uses TRBV5-6 and TRBJ2-2; 8 bases are a match to TRBD1. Germline trimming cut 0 bases from V and 3 bases from J; bases unmatched to any gene: 1. In germline, CDR1 is SGHDT, CDR2 YYEEEE. The CDR3 length is 15 residues. CDR3 nucleotide sequence: TGTGCCAGCAGCTTGGTACAGGGGGACACCGGGGAGCTGTTTTTT. Protein sequence: CASSLVQGDTGELFF.

This clonotype is labeled large. The rearrangement uses TRBV27 and TRBJ1-1; no clear D. The CDR3 runs 13 residues. The germline V gene encodes CDR1 MNHEY and CDR2 SMNVEV (reference sequence). The V end was cut by 8 bases, the J end by 4 bases, with 14 bases between. CDR3 sequence: CASRPPGITEAFF. CDR3 in DNA: TGTGCCAGCCGACCACCGGGGATCACTGAAGCTTTCTTT.

A note on this clonotype: A much bigger clone sits one base away, suggesting this may be a read error. The chain uses TRBV28 and TRBJ2-2, with D unresolved. This CDR3 spans 15 amino acids. Deletions cut 6 bases from V and 2 bases from J, with 13 bases between. CDR1 and CDR2 from the germline V gene are MDHEN and SYDVKM. DNA of the CDR3: TGTGCCAGCAGCGCGACGGCCTTTAACACCGGGGAGCTGTTTTTT. It translates to CASSATAFNTGELFF.

By share, this clonotype ranks as medium-sized. This chain links TRBV5-1 with TRBJ2-7; TRBD2 matches at 9 bases. Per the germline V gene, CDR1 is SGHRS and CDR2 is YFSETQ. V shed 3 bases and J 2 bases; nucleotides not matched to a gene: 6. This CDR3 has 15 amino acids. The CDR3 bases are TGCGCCAGCAGCTACACTAGCGGGCTAGCCTACGAGCAGTACTTC. Its translation is CASSYTSGLAYEQYF.

By share of the sample, this clonotype is large. V and J are TRBV27 and TRBJ2-7; TRBD1 is a possible D gene (6 bases). Per germline, CDR1 MNHEY and CDR2 SMNVEV (reference sequence). The CDR3 is 12 residues long. Trimming pared 6 bases from V and 6 bases from J, leaving 12 bases between. Written as DNA, the CDR3 is TGTGCCAGCAGGGGGGCCGGGCTCGAGCAGTACTTC. This translates into CASRGAGLEQYF.

Relative to its sample, this clonotype is large (0.1 to 1%). The chain joins TRBV6-4 to TRBJ2-1, with a weak D call TRBD2 (6 bases). This CDR3 comprises 16 residues. The V gene lost 7 bases and the J gene lost 0 bases, with 16 bases spanning the gap. CDR1 and CDR2 (germline): MRHNA, SNTAGT. The CDR3 reads CASTGEPFSSYNEQFF. CDR3 nucleotide sequence: TGTGCCAGCACGGGGGAGCCGTTTAGCTCCTACAATGAGCAGTTCTTC.

This clonotype is deemed large. The genes are TRBV7-2 and TRBJ2-1; 8 nucleotides line up with TRBD1. With 4 bases clipped from V and 4 bases from J, the junction kept 6 bases outside the gene matches. The length of the CDR3 is 15 residues. The germline gives CDR1 SGHTA, CDR2 FQGNSA. This chain's CDR3 is CASSSRDRRYNEQFF. CDR3 nucleotide sequence: TGTGCCAGCAGCTCCCGGGACAGGAGGTACAATGAGCAGTTCTTC.